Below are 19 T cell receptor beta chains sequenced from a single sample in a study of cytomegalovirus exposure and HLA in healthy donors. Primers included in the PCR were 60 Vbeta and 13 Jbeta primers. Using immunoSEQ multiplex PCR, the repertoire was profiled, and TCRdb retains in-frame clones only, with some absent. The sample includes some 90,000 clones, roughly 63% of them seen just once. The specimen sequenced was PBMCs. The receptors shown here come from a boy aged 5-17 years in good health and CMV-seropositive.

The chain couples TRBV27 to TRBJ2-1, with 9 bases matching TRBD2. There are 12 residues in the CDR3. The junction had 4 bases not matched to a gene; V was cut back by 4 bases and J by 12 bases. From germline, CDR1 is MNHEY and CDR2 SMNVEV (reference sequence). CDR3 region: CASSYAGGRQFF. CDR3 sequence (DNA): TGTGCCAGCAGTTACGCGGGAGGGCGGCAGTTCTTC.

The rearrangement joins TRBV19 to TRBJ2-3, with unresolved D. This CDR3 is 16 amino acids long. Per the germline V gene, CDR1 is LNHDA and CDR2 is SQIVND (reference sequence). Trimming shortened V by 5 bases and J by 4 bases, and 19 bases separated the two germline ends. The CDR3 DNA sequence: TGTGCCAGTAGTTCCTTTTCTGTACTTCCCGCAGATACGCAGTATTTT. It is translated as CASSSFSVLPADTQYF. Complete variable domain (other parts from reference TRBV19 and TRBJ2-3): DGGITQSPKYLFRKEGQNVTLSCEQNLNHDAMYWYRQDPGQGLRLIYYSQIVNDFQKGDIAEGYSVSREKKESFPLTVTSAQKNPTAFYLCASSSFSVLPADTQYFGPGTRLTVL.

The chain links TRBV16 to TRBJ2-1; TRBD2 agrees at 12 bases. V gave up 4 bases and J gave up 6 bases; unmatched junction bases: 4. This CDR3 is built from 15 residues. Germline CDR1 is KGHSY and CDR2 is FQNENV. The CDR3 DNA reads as TGTGCCAGCAGCCGGACTAGCGGGGAACTCAATGAGCAGTTCTTC. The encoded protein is CASSRTSGELNEQFF.

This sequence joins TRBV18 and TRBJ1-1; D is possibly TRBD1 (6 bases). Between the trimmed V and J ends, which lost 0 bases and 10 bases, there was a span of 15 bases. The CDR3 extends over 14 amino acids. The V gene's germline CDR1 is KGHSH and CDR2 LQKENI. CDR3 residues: CASSPPSGAPGAFF. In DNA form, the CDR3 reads TGTGCCAGCTCACCACCGTCAGGGGCCCCGGGAGCTTTCTTT.

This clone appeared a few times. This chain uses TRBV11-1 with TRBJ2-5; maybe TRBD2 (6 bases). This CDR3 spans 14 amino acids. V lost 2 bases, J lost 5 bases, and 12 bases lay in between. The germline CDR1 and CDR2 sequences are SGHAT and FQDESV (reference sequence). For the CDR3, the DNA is TGTGCCAGCAGCTTAAGGAGGGCGGAGGAGACCCAGTACTTC. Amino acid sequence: CASSLRRAEETQYF. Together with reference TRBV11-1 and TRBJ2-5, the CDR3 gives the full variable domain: EAEVAQSPRYKITEKSQAVAFWCDPISGHATLYWYRQILGQGPELLVQFQDESVVDDSQLPKDRFSAERLKGVDSTLKIQPAELGDSAMYLCASSLRRAEETQYFGPGTRLLVL.

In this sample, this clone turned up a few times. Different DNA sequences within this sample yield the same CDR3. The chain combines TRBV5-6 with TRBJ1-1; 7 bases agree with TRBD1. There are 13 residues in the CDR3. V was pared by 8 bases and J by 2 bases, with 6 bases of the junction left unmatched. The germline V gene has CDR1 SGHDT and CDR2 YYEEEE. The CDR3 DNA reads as TGTGCCAGTTCCGGGACAGTCAACACTGAAGCTTTCTTT. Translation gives CASSGTVNTEAFF. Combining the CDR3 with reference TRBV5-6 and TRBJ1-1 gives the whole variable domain DAGVTQSPTHLIKTRGQQVTLRCSPKSGHDTVSWYQQALGQGPQFIFQYYEEEERQRGNFPDRFSGHQFPNYSSELNVNALLLGDSALYLCASSGTVNTEAFFGQGTRLTVV.

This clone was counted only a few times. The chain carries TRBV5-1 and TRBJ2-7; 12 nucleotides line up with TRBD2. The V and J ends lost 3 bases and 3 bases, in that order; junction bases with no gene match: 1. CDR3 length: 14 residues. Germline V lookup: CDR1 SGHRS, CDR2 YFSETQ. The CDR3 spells CASSSGLAGYEQYF. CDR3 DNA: TGCGCCAGCAGCTCGGGACTAGCGGGCTACGAGCAGTACTTC.

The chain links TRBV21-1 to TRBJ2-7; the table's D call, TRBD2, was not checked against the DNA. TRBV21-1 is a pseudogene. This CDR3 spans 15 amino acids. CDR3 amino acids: CASRPRGGREYEQYF. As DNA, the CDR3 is TGTGCCAGCAGACCTCGGGGTGGACGGGAATACGAGCAGTACTTC.

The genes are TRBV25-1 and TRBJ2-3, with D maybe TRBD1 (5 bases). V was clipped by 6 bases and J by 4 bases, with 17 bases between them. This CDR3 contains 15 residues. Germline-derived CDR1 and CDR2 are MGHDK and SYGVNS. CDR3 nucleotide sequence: TGTGCCAGCAGCCGAACCCTGGTAGGGGCAGATACGCAGTATTTT. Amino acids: CASSRTLVGADTQYF.

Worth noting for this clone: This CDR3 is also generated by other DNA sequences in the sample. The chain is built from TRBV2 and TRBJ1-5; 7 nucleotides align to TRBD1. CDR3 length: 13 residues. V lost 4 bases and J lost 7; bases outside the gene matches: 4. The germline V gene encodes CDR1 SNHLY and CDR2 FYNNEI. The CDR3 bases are TGTGCCAGCAGTGGACAGGGTAACCAGCCCCAGCATTTT. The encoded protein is CASSGQGNQPQHF.

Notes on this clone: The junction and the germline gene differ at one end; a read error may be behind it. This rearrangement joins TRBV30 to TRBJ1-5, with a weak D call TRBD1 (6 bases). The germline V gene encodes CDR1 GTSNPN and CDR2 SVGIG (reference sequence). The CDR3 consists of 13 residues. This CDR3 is CAWSSGVQQPQNF. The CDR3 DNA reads TGTGCCTGGAGTTCAGGGGTACAACAGCCCCAGAATTTT.

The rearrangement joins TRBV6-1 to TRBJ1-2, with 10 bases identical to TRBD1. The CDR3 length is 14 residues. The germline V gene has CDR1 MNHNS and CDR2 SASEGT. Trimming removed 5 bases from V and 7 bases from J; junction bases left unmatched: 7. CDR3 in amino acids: CASSLRTGGGGYTF. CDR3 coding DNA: TGTGCCAGCAGTCTTCGGACAGGGGGAGGTGGCTACACCTTC.

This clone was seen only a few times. CDR3 sequence reads: CASSLSRGHLNTEAFF. CDR3 DNA: TGTGCCAGCAGTTTATCGAGGGGACACCTGAACACTGAAGCTTTCTTT. The gene calls are TRBV27 and TRBJ1-1; D possibly corresponds to TRBD1 (6 bases). Germline V gives CDR1 MNHEY, CDR2 SMNVEV (reference sequence). The CDR3 totals 16 residues. Trimming shortened V by 0 bases and J by 0 bases, and 11 bases separated the two germline ends.

CDR3 sequence: CASRHLERGRGRFYGYTF. The CDR3 nucleotides read TGTGCCAGCAGACACCTCGAAAGAGGCCGCGGGCGATTCTATGGCTACACCTTC. J is TRBJ1-2 and V is TRBV5-6; no firm D call. Deletions cut 5 bases from V and 4 bases from J, with 27 bases between. This CDR3 is built from 18 residues. The V gene's germline CDR1 is SGHDT and CDR2 YYEEEE. Combining the CDR3 with reference TRBV5-6 and TRBJ1-2 gives the whole variable domain DAGVTQSPTHLIKTRGQQVTLRCSPKSGHDTVSWYQQALGQGPQFIFQYYEEEERQRGNFPDRFSGHQFPNYSSELNVNALLLGDSALYLCASRHLERGRGRFYGYTFGSGTRLTVV.

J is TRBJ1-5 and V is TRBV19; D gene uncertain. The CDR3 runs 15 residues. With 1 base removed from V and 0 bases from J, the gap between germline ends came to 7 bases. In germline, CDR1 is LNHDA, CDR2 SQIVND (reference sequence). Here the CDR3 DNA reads TGTGCCAGTAGTATAGGGCAGTATAGCAATCAGCCCCAGCATTTT. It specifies CASSIGQYSNQPQHF.

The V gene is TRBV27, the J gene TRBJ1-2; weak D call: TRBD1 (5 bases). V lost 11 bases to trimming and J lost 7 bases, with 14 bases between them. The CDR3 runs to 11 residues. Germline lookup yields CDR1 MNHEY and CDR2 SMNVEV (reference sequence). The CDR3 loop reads CAVGGTGGYTF. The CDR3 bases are TGTGCCGTGGGGGGGACGGGTGGCTACACCTTC.

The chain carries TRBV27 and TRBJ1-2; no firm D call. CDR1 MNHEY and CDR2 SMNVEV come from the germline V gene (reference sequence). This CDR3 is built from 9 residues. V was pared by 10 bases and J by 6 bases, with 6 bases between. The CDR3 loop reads CATIHGYTF. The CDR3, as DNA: TGTGCCACCATTCATGGCTACACCTTC.

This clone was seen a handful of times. The CDR3 DNA reads as TGCGCCAGCAGCTTGGGGGTTAGAACGGACAGGTCTTCCTACGAGCAGTACTTC. Protein sequence: CASSLGVRTDRSSYEQYF. This chain joins TRBV5-1 and TRBJ2-7; 7 bases are shared with TRBD1. Trimming removed 0 bases from V and 1 base from J; junction bases left unmatched: 13. The CDR3 has 18 amino acids. The germline V gene has CDR1 SGHRS and CDR2 YFSETQ.

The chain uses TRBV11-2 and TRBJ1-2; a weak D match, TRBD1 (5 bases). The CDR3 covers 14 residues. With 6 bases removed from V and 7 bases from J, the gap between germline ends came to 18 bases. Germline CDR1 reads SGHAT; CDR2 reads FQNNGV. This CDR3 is CASRNLRPGGGYTF. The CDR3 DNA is TGTGCCAGCAGGAACTTAAGGCCCGGGGGTGGCTACACCTTC.